This T cell receptor beta chain was sequenced in a study of CD8 T cells in Susac syndrome (dated by TCRdb to 2018 to 2020). As for the study more broadly: The study used repertoire sequencing to test whether antigen drove CD8+ T cell activation and differentiation in Susac syndrome. The study compared CD8+ T cell repertoire clonality among over ten healthy donors, approximately 14 Susac syndrome patients and 15 or so multiple sclerosis patients. On the study overall, not on this receptor specifically: The study acknowledged that relatively few individuals were included in the TCR sequencing and HLA analysis.

Peripheral blood CD8+ and CD4+ T cells from healthy donors, Susac syndrome patients and multiple sclerosis patients were profiled using high-throughput TCR beta sequencing. Multiple sclerosis controls were treatment-naive patients with stable or active relapsing-remitting disease fulfilling revised McDonald criteria. Bulk CD8+ and CD4+ T cells were purified magnetically by negative isolation, whereas CD8+ TEMRA cells were enriched by FACS. Blood was drawn into EDTA tubes, processed within 24 hours, and PBMCs were isolated by density gradient centrifugation. PBMCs intended for TCR sequencing were frozen in liquid nitrogen and were later thawed in a 37 degrees C water bath. The sorted or isolated CD4+, CD8+ and CD8+ TEMRA cells reached a purity of at least 90%. Of note for this clonotype: The target of this receptor is not known. No base quality values were provided; no much bigger clone lies one nucleotide off.

Counted from cysteine to phenylalanine, this CDR3 has 17 amino acids. Only the CDR3 part of the read is kept: 51 bases, read in frame from the first base. Germline trimming amounts to 5 bases on V and 2 bases on J, with 7 as the count of junction bases outside the gene matches. RNA was extracted using the RNeasy kit, and about 0.45 to 1 ug of the RNA was reverse transcribed with random hexamers. The immunoSEQ multiplex PCR assay, which covers 54 Vbeta and 13 Jbeta segments, was used to amplify TCR beta CDR3 regions. PCR amplification bias was corrected by using a synthetic template baseline for primer optimization and computational correction. The paper's data handling went like this. Reads were annotated to V, D and J genes according to IMGT and were analyzed with immunoSEQ Analyzer, with only productive sequences retained. Clonality was computed as one minus Shannon entropy normalized by log2 of the number of productive unique sequences. For each patient and control, public and private clones were evaluated within the 100 most prevalent clones. Clones were defined as Susac-specific if absent from the healthy and MS cohorts, from more than 900 published viral clones and from other ImmuneACCESS disease sequences. The public reads were reanalyzed by TCRdb: fastp trimming at Q25, MiXCR alignment, in-frame beta chains only. Merged by CDR3 protein, the rows form single entries marked with the most common genes and DNA. TCRdb's processing, not the authors', yielded these V and J calls. This sample comprises approximately 200,000 distinct CDR3 sequences, more than 85% of them detected only once. About 0.13% of the sample is taken by the ten largest.

The clonotype was recovered from a human donor with multiple sclerosis. Material: CD8+ T cells from PBMCs. The chain was built from TRBV12-3 or TRBV12-4 and TRBJ2-4; TRBD2 agrees with 12 junctional bases. The bases are TGTGCCAGCAGTACTAGCGGGGGGCCGCGAACCAAAAACATTCAGTACTTC. This encodes CASSTSGGPRTKNIQYF.